One TCR beta chain is described in this entry. The sample originates from a study of control samples from healthy donors and cancer patients. This table comes from immunoSEQ multiplex PCR, and its TCRdb copy is limited to in-frame clones, with some not included. The profile shows around 140,000 clones, about 90% of them singletons. The CDR3 is 15 residues long. The J segment lost 5 bases and the V segment lost 4 bases, leaving 5 bases of the junction unmatched. CDR1 is LGHDT, CDR2 YNNKEL, per germline (reference sequence). The chain has TRBV3-1 (or the pseudogene TRBV3-2) and TRBJ2-1; 10 bases map to TRBD1. The sequence came from a man between 50 and 59 years old with head and neck cancer. The material sequenced was PBMCs. CDR3 sequence reads: CASSRAGQGNNEQFF. CDR3 nucleotide sequence: TGTGCCAGCAGCCGTGCGGGACAGGGGAACAATGAGCAGTTCTTC.